The 27 T cell receptor beta chains listed next were all sequenced from one sample in a study of blood T cell repertoires in COVID-19. The method was immunoSEQ multiplex PCR; TCRdb's version includes in-frame clones alone and lacks a portion of them. The sample yields hundreds of thousands of clones, 88% seen once. The sample consisted of peripheral blood. The receptors come from a woman aged 40 to 49 who had recovered from COVID-19.

The genes are TRBV4-1 and TRBJ2-1, with a possible D match to TRBD1 (6 bases). The V gene lost 1 base and the J gene lost 6 bases, with 13 bases spanning the gap. This CDR3 has 15 amino acids. Germline V gene lookup returns CDR1 MGHRA and CDR2 YSYEKL. CDR3 amino acids: CASSQGGGPANEQFF. In DNA form, the CDR3 reads TGCGCCAGCAGCCAAGGAGGGGGTCCGGCCAATGAGCAGTTCTTC.

The V call is TRBV7-2, the J call TRBJ2-5, with 9 nucleotides matching TRBD1. This CDR3 contains 18 residues. V shed 1 base, J shed 2 bases, and the junction held 11 bases outside the gene matches. CDR1 and CDR2 from the germline V gene are SGHTA and FQGNSA. The CDR3 region is CASSLVPNRGPGQETQYF. CDR3 nucleotides: TGTGCCAGCAGCTTAGTTCCCAACAGGGGGCCTGGACAAGAGACCCAGTACTTC.

This clone turned up a few times. V and J are TRBV6-2 or TRBV6-3 and TRBJ2-3; the D is unclear. There are 11 residues in the CDR3. Per the germline V gene, CDR1 is MNHEY and CDR2 is SVGEGT. V dropped 6 bases and J dropped 4 bases, with 5 bases sitting between them. The DNA for the CDR3 is TGTGCCAGCAGCCCCGCAGATACGCAGTATTTT. Translation gives CASSPADTQYF.

V usage is TRBV19 and J usage is TRBJ2-7, with 9 bases matching TRBD2. The J segment lost 3 bases and the V segment lost 3 bases, leaving 9 bases of the junction unmatched. Germline CDR1 and CDR2: LNHDA and SQIVND (reference sequence). The CDR3 consists of 16 residues. CDR3 DNA: TGTGCCAGTAGTATCGGTAGCGGGAGTTTCCACTACGAGCAGTACTTC. Protein product: CASSIGSGSFHYEQYF.

The chain recombines TRBV4-3 with TRBJ2-6; TRBD2 agrees at 7 bases. Germline assignment: CDR1 LGHNA and CDR2 YSLEER. The CDR3 has 15 amino acids. Unmatched junction bases numbered 2, after V lost 4 bases and J lost 2 bases. The CDR3: CASSPRGAGANVLTF. CDR3 sequence (DNA): TGCGCCAGCAGCCCCCGGGGGGCTGGGGCCAACGTCCTGACTTTC.

The chain is built from TRBV25-1 and TRBJ2-7; 8 nucleotides line up with TRBD1. Germline V gene lookup returns CDR1 MGHDK and CDR2 SYGVNS. The CDR3 runs 12 residues. V gave up 8 bases and J gave up 6 bases; unmatched junction bases: 6. This chain's CDR3 is CASGQGASEQYF. CDR3 nucleotides: TGTGCCAGCGGGCAGGGGGCAAGCGAGCAGTACTTC.

On this clone itself: The identical CDR3 is also encoded by other nucleotide sequences in the sample. The rearrangement uses TRBV18 and TRBJ2-1, with 11 nucleotides matching TRBD2. The CDR3 runs to 15 residues. Germline values: CDR1 KGHSH, CDR2 LQKENI. V lost 6 bases, J lost 5 bases, and 6 bases stayed unmatched. The CDR3 DNA sequence: TGTGCCAGCTCCCCCCTAGCGGGAGGACACAATGAGCAGTTCTTC. Protein: CASSPLAGGHNEQFF.

The chain combines TRBV29-1 with TRBJ1-1, with D possibly matching TRBD1 (6 bases). The CDR3 is 12 residues long. Trimming left V 4 bases short and J 11 bases short, with 17 bases between. Germline CDR1 reads SQVTM; CDR2 reads ANQGSEA. This CDR3 is CSVVTDSRPAFF. The CDR3 DNA reads as TGCAGCGTTGTCACGGACAGCCGTCCGGCTTTCTTT.

This chain connects TRBV2 to TRBJ1-5; 9 bases match TRBD1. With 6 bases clipped from V and 2 bases from J, the junction kept 5 bases outside the gene matches. The CDR3 has 15 amino acids. The germline V gene has CDR1 SNHLY and CDR2 FYNNEI. This CDR3 is CASSQDRGGNQPQHF. In nucleotides, the CDR3 is TGTGCCAGCAGCCAAGACAGGGGGGGCAATCAGCCCCAGCATTTT.

The rearrangement uses TRBV3-1 (or the pseudogene TRBV3-2) and TRBJ2-3; 8 bases fit TRBD1. J lost 2 bases, V lost 1 base, and 5 bases had no gene match. The CDR3 has 16 amino acids. Germline V gene data show CDR1 as LGHDT and CDR2 as YNNKEL (reference sequence). DNA for the CDR3: TGTGCCAGCAGCCAAGGGACAGGGACCCCCACAGATACGCAGTATTTT. Encoded protein: CASSQGTGTPTDTQYF.

J is TRBJ1-2 and V is TRBV29-1, with a tentative D call TRBD1 (6 bases). The V gene lost 7 bases and the J gene lost 5 bases, with 17 bases spanning the gap. Germline V gene lookup returns CDR1 SQVTM and CDR2 ANQGSEA. The CDR3 is made up of 13 amino acids. The CDR3 nucleotides are TGCAGCGCCACGGGGGGGGCTGGTTATGGCTACACCTTC. Its translation is CSATGGAGYGYTF.

This clone was seen just once. The chain's CDR3 is CAWRRSDWGRTGELFF. The DNA for the CDR3 is TGTGCCTGGAGAAGGTCGGATTGGGGGAGGACCGGGGAGCTGTTTTTT. The chain joins TRBV30 to TRBJ2-2; tentative D call: TRBD2 (6 bases). Trimming left V 3 bases short and J 5 bases short, with 19 bases between. The CDR3 spans 16 residues. Germline-derived CDR1 and CDR2 are GTSNPN and SVGIG (reference sequence).

The chain links TRBV7-8 to TRBJ2-7; 11 bases fit TRBD2. Germline CDR1 is SGHVS and CDR2 is FQNEAQ. This CDR3 spans 17 amino acids. Germline trimming cut 5 bases from V and 2 bases from J; bases unmatched to any gene: 11. In DNA, the CDR3 is TGTGCCAGCAGCCCTAGCGGGGGGACATTTAGGCCCTACGAGCAGTACTTC. Translation gives CASSPSGGTFRPYEQYF.

The J gene is TRBJ2-7, the V gene TRBV21-1; TRBD2 was called by the table and not checked on the DNA. TRBV21-1 is designated a pseudogene. This CDR3 comprises 11 residues. In nucleotides, the CDR3 is TGTGCCAGCAGCAATGCGGGACCCCAGTACGTC. This gives the protein CASSNAGPQYV.

The chain is built from TRBV15 and TRBJ2-2; 8 bases are shared with TRBD2. The CDR3 is made up of 16 amino acids. Germline values: CDR1 LNHNV, CDR2 YYDKDF (reference sequence). The V and J ends lost 7 bases and 1 base, in that order; junction bases with no gene match: 8. CDR3 loop: CATTSPTSGNTGELFF. The CDR3 DNA is TGTGCCACCACCAGCCCCACTAGCGGGAACACCGGGGAGCTGTTTTTT. Full variable domain (outside the CDR3, taken from reference TRBV15 and TRBJ2-2): DAMVIQNPRYQVTQFGKPVTLSCSQTLNHNVMYWYQQKSSQAPKLLFHYYDKDFNNEADTPDNFQSRRPNTSFCFLDIRSPGLGDTAMYLCATTSPTSGNTGELFFGEGSRLTVL.

J is TRBJ2-1 and V is TRBV27; perhaps TRBD1 as D (6 bases). The CDR3 is 14 amino acids. The germline V gene encodes CDR1 MNHEY and CDR2 SMNVEV (reference sequence). The V end lost 3 bases, the J end lost 6 bases, and 12 bases lay between the germline ends. This CDR3 reads CASSLPGVRNEQFF. The CDR3 DNA reads as TGTGCCAGCAGTTTGCCAGGGGTACGCAATGAGCAGTTCTTC.

The rearrangement uses TRBV18 and TRBJ1-4; 7 bases agree with TRBD1. The CDR3 runs 14 residues. Looked up from germline, CDR1 is KGHSH and CDR2 is LQKENI. V shed 6 bases and J 6 bases; nucleotides not matched to a gene: 7. The CDR3 protein is CASSPWTGHEKLFF. The CDR3 DNA reads TGTGCCAGCTCCCCTTGGACAGGCCATGAAAAACTGTTTTTT.

This clone came up a few times. This chain uses TRBV7-6 with TRBJ1-1, with D hard to call. The CDR3 runs 15 residues. Germline V gene sequence: CDR1 SGHVS, CDR2 FNYEAQ. The ends were cut back, 0 bases at V and 3 bases at J, with 11 bases in the middle. In nucleotides, the CDR3 is TGTGCCAGCAGCTTAGCGGTGTCGGCGGACACTGAAGCTTTCTTT. Its translation: CASSLAVSADTEAFF.

Concerning this clone itself: In the same sample, other DNA sequences code for this CDR3. This chain joins TRBV18 and TRBJ2-7, with 9 bases identical to TRBD1. The CDR3 totals 14 residues. Per the germline V gene, CDR1 is KGHSH and CDR2 is LQKENI. The junction had 7 bases not matched to a gene; V was cut back by 6 bases and J by 4 bases. The DNA for the CDR3 is TGTGCCAGCTCCCCCGGGACAGGGTCGTACGAGCAGTACTTC. This gives the protein CASSPGTGSYEQYF.

The chain carries TRBV19 and TRBJ1-2, with TRBD1 matching 8 bases. With 3 bases clipped from V and 4 bases from J, the junction kept 7 bases outside the gene matches. Germline-derived CDR1 and CDR2 are LNHDA and SQIVND (reference sequence). This CDR3 is 15 amino acids long. CDR3 protein: CASSIQGASPYGYTF. The CDR3 nucleotides are TGTGCCAGTAGTATCCAGGGGGCCTCTCCCTATGGCTACACCTTC.

CDR3 amino acids: CASTPTSSGTQYF. CDR3 DNA: TGTGCCAGCACCCCGACTAGTTCAGGGACCCAGTACTTC. The chain is built from TRBV6-6 and TRBJ2-5; possible D gene TRBD2, 6 bases. CDR3 length: 13 residues. Germline values: CDR1 MNHNY, CDR2 SVGAGI (reference sequence). V lost 7 bases, J lost 7 bases, and 16 bases lay in between.

V usage is TRBV4-1 and J usage is TRBJ1-2; no clear D gene. This CDR3 is 12 amino acids long. Germline loops: CDR1 MGHRA, CDR2 YSYEKL. With 3 bases removed from V and 3 bases from J, the gap between germline ends came to 5 bases. The CDR3 DNA reads as TGCGCCAGCAGCCACGGGGACTATGGCTACACCTTC. Amino acids: CASSHGDYGYTF.

The V gene is TRBV2, the J gene TRBJ2-6, with 12 bases that match TRBD2. Germline CDR1 SNHLY, CDR2 FYNNEI. Trimming removed 5 bases from V and 4 bases from J; junction bases left unmatched: 9. The CDR3 loop spans 18 amino acids. CDR3 sequence: CASSRFLAGGAGANVLTF. CDR3 nucleotide sequence: TGTGCCAGCAGTAGGTTTCTAGCGGGAGGGGCGGGGGCCAACGTCCTGACTTTC.

This chain joins TRBV9 and TRBJ1-2, with a tentative D call TRBD1 (6 bases). Germline V CDR1 and CDR2: SGDLS, YYNGEE. V was pared by 0 bases and J by 4 bases, with 13 bases between. This CDR3 spans 15 amino acids. The chain's CDR3 is CASSVGGGAAYGYTF. The CDR3 nucleotides read TGTGCCAGCAGCGTAGGTGGGGGGGCGGCCTATGGCTACACCTTC.

The chain links TRBV19 to TRBJ1-1, with D hard to call. The CDR3 length is 15 residues. V shed 11 bases and J shed 4 bases, with 23 bases lying between them. Germline CDR1 LNHDA, CDR2 SQIVND (reference sequence). Here the CDR3 DNA reads TGTGCCTCGAATTCGCCCGCGGCAGCCCTCACTGAAGCTTTCTTT. Its translation: CASNSPAAALTEAFF.

A word on this clone: In the same sample, other DNA sequences code for this CDR3. The J gene is TRBJ2-1, the V gene TRBV5-1; 13 bases map to TRBD2. J gave up 3 bases and V 4 bases, and 7 bases lay outside the gene matches. This CDR3 comprises 17 residues. Per the germline V gene, CDR1 is SGHRS and CDR2 is YFSETQ. This chain's CDR3 is CASSQTSGRAGYNEQFF. The CDR3 coding sequence is TGCGCCAGCAGCCAAACTAGCGGGAGGGCGGGCTACAATGAGCAGTTCTTC.

This chain connects TRBV5-1 to TRBJ2-1; D unresolved. This CDR3 spans 16 amino acids. Germline values: CDR1 SGHRS, CDR2 YFSETQ. V was pared by 3 bases and J by 1 base, with 14 bases between. Here the CDR3 reads CASSSGLEPSYNEQFF. DNA of the CDR3: TGCGCCAGCAGCTCCGGCCTGGAGCCGTCCTACAATGAGCAGTTCTTC.